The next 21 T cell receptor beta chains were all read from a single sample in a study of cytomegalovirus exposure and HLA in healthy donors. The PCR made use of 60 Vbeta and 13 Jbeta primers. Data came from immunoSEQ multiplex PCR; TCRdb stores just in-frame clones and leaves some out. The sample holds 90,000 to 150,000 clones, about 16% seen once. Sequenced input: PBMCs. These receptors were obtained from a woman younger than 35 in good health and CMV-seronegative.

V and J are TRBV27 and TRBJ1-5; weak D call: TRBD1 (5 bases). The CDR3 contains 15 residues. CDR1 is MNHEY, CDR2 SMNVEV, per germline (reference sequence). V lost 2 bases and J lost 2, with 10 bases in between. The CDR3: CASSLLSGGNQPQHF. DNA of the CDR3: TGTGCCAGCAGTTTACTGTCGGGGGGCAATCAGCCCCAGCATTTT.

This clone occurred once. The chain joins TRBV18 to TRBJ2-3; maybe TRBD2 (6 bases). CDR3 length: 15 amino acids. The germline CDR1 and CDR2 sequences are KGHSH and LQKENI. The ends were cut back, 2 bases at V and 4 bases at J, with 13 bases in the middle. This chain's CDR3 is CASSPSAGWADTQYF. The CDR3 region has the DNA TGTGCCAGCTCACCATCGGCGGGGTGGGCAGATACGCAGTATTTT.

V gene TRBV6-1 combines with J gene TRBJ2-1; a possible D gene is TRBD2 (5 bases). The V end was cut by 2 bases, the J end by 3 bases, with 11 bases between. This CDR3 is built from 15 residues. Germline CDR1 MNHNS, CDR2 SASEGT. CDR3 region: CASSESPGYYNEQFF. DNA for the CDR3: TGTGCCAGCAGTGAATCCCCGGGATACTACAATGAGCAGTTCTTC.

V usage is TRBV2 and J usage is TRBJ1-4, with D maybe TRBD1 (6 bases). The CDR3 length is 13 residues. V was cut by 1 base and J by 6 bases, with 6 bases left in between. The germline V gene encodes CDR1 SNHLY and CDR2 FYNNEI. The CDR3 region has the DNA TGTGCCAGCAGTGAAGACAGGGATGAAAAACTGTTTTTT. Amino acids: CASSEDRDEKLFF.

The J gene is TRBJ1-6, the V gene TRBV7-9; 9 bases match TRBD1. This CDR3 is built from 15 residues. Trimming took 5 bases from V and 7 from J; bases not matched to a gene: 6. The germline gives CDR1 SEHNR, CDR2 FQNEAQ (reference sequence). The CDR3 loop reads CASSPQDRGNSPLHF. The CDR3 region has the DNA TGTGCCAGCAGCCCCCAAGACAGGGGGAATTCACCCCTCCACTTT.

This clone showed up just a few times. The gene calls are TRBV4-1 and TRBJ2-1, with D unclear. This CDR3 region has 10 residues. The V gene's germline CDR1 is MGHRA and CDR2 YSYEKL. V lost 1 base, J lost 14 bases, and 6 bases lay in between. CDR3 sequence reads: CASSQAREFF. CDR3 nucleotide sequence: TGCGCCAGCAGCCAAGCTCGAGAGTTCTTC.

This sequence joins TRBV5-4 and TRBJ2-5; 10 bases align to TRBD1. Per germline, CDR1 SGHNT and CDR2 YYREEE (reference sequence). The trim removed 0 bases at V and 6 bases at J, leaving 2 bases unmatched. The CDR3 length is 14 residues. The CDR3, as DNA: TGTGCCAGCAGCTTGGGGACAGGGGGAAAGACCCAGTACTTC. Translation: CASSLGTGGKTQYF.

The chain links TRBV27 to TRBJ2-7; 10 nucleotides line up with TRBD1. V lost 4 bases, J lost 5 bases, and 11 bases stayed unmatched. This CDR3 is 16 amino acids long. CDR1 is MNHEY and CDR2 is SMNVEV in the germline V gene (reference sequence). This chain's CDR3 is CASSSGLGQGKNEQYF. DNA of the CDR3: TGTGCCAGCAGTTCTGGGCTGGGACAGGGGAAAAACGAGCAGTACTTC.

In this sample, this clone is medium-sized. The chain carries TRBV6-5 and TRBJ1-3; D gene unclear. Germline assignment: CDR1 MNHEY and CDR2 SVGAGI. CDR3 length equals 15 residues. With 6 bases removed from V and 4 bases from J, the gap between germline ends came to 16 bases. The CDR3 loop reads CASRDHSSYGNTIYF. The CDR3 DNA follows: TGTGCCAGCAGGGATCACAGCTCCTACGGAAACACCATATATTTT.

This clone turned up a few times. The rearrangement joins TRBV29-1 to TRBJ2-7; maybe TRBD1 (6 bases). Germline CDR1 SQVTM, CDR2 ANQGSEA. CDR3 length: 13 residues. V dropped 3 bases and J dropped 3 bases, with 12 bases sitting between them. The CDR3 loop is CSVDTGTGYEQYF. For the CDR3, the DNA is TGCAGCGTTGATACAGGGACGGGCTACGAGCAGTACTTC.

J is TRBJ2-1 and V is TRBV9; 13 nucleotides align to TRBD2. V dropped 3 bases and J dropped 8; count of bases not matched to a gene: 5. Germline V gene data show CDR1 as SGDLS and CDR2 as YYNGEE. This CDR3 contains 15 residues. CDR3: CASSAGTSGTDEQFF. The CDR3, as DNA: TGTGCCAGCAGCGCCGGGACTAGCGGGACCGATGAGCAGTTCTTC. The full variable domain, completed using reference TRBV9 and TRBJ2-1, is DSGVTQTPKHLITATGQRVTLRCSPRSGDLSVYWYQQSLDQGLQFLIQYYNGEERAKGNILERFSAQQFPDLHSELNLSSLELGDSALYFCASSAGTSGTDEQFFGPGTRLTVL.

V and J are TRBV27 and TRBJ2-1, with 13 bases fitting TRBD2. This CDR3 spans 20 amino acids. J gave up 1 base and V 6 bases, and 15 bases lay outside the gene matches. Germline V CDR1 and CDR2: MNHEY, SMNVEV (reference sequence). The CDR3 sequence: CASRFTTRTSGSSSYNEQFF. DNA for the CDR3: TGTGCCAGCAGATTCACCACCCGGACTAGCGGGAGTAGTTCCTACAATGAGCAGTTCTTC.

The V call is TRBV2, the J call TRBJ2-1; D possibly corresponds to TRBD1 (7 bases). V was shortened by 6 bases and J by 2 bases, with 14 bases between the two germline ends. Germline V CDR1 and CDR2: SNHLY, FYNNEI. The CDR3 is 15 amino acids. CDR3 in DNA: TGTGCCAGCAGCGTCAGGGGGGCAACCTACAATGAGCAGTTCTTC. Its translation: CASSVRGATYNEQFF.

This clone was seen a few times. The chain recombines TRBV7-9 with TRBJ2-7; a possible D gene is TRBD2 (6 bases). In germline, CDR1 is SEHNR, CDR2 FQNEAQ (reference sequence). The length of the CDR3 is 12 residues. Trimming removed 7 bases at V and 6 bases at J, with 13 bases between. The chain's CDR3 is CASTPGAAEQYF. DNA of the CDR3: TGTGCCAGCACCCCGGGAGCGGCCGAGCAGTACTTC.

The CDR3 here is CASSFDGGSNIQYF. CDR3 DNA: TGCGCCAGCAGCTTTGACGGGGGTTCAAACATTCAGTACTTC. This chain links TRBV5-1 with TRBJ2-4, with D tentatively TRBD2 (6 bases). Per the germline V gene, CDR1 is SGHRS and CDR2 is YFSETQ. CDR3 size: 14 residues. Trimming cost V 2 bases and J 6 bases, with 12 bases left between them.

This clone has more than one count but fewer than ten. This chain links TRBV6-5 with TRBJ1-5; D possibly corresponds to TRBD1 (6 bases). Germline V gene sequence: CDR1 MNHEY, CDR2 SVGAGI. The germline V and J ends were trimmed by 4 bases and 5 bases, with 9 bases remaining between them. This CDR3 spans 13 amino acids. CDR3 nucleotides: TGTGCCAGCAGTTTATCAGGGGATCAGCCCCAGCATTTT. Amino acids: CASSLSGDQPQHF.

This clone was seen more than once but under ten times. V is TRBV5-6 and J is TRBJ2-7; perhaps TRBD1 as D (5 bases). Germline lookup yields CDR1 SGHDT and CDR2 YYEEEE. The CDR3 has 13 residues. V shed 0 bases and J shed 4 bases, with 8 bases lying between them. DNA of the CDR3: TGTGCCAGCAGCTTGGAGGGGTTGTACGAGCAGTACTTC. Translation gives CASSLEGLYEQYF.

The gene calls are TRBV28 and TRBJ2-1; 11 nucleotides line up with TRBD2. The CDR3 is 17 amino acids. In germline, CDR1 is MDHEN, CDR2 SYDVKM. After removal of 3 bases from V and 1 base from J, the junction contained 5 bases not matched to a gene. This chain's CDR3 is CASSFLGTSGSYNEQFF. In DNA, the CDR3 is TGTGCCAGCAGTTTCCTCGGGACTAGCGGTTCCTACAATGAGCAGTTCTTC.

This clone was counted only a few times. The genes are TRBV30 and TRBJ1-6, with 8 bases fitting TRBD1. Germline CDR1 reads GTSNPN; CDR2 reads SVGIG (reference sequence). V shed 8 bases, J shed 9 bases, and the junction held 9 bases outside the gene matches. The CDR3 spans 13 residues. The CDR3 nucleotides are TGTGCCGAGAGGACAGGGTCAACTTCACCCCTCCACTTT. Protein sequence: CAERTGSTSPLHF.

The CDR3: CASLAPGALGELFF. The CDR3 region has the DNA TGTGCCAGTTTGGCTCCCGGAGCCCTCGGGGAGCTGTTTTTT. This chain joins TRBV19 and TRBJ2-2, with D uncertain. Trimming removed 8 bases from V and 7 bases from J, with 17 bases in between. Per the germline V gene, CDR1 is LNHDA and CDR2 is SQIVND (reference sequence). This CDR3 has 14 residues.

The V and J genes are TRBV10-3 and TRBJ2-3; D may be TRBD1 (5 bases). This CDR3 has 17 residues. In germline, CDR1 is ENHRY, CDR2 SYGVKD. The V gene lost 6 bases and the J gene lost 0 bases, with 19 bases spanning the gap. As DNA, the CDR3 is TGTGCCATCAGCGGACACAGGACCTCCTCTAGCACAGATACGCAGTATTTT. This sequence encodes CAISGHRTSSSTDTQYF.